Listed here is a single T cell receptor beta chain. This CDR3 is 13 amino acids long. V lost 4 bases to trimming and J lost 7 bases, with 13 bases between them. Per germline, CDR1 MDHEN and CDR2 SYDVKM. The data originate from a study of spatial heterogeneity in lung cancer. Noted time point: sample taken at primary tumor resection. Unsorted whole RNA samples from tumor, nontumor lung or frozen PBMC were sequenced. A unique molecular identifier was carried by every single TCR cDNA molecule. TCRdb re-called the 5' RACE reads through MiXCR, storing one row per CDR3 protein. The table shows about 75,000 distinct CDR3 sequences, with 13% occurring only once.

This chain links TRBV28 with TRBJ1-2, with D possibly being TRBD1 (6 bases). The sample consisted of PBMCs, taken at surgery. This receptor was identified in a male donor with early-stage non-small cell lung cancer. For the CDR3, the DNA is TGTGCCAGCAGTTCTCAGGGGTTGGGTGGCTACACCTTC. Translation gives CASSSQGLGGYTF.